What follows are 12 T cell receptor beta chains derived from one specimen sequenced in a study of vaccination effects on CD4 cells after COVID-19. Only in-frame clones appear in the TCRdb table, and some are missing; sequencing was by immunoSEQ multiplex PCR. The sample has more than 15,000 clones, around 74% seen once. No cognate antigen is known for these TCRs. Before any sequencing was done, the ViraFEST assay used viral peptide pools to expand antigen-specific CD4+ T cells. The culture ran for 10 days before CD4+ T cells were isolated. This person caught SARS-CoV-2 sometime from March to December 2020, and PCR testing confirmed the infection. Sequenced material: CD4+ T cells from PBMCs cultured with SARS-CoV-2 spike peptides, taken before COVID-19 vaccination. The receptors here all came from a human donor who had a prior SARS-CoV-2 infection.

The chain has TRBV25-1 and TRBJ2-7; 8 nucleotides line up with TRBD1. The germline gives CDR1 MGHDK, CDR2 SYGVNS. The CDR3 loop spans 15 amino acids. V lost 2 bases to trimming and J lost 6 bases; unmatched junction nucleotides: 9. This CDR3 is CASSEAGNRGFEQYF. CDR3 coding DNA: TGTGCCAGCAGTGAAGCCGGTAACAGGGGGTTCGAGCAGTACTTC.

This chain joins TRBV19 and TRBJ2-3; D might be TRBD2 (6 bases). Per germline, CDR1 LNHDA and CDR2 SQIVND (reference sequence). This CDR3 contains 17 residues. Trimming took off 2 bases at V and 2 bases at J, with 17 bases between the two ends. This CDR3 is CASSISGPRGYTDTQYF. DNA for the CDR3: TGTGCCAGTAGTATATCCGGCCCGCGGGGATACACAGATACGCAGTATTTT.

J is TRBJ2-7 and V is TRBV24-1; 7 positions match TRBD2. V shed 3 bases, J shed 1 base, and the junction held 11 bases outside the gene matches. Germline assignment: CDR1 KGHDR and CDR2 SFDVKD. CDR3 size: 17 residues. Here the CDR3 reads CATSDGRRGDVSYEQYF. For the CDR3, the DNA is TGTGCCACCAGTGATGGTAGACGGGGGGACGTTTCCTACGAGCAGTACTTC.

V usage is TRBV3-1 (or the pseudogene TRBV3-2) and J usage is TRBJ1-1, with a weak D call TRBD1 (5 bases). The ends were cut back, 1 base at V and 4 bases at J, with 10 bases in the middle. Germline values: CDR1 LGHDT, CDR2 YNNKEL (reference sequence). This CDR3 is 14 amino acids long. CDR3 sequence: CASSQAGDPTEAFF. The CDR3 DNA sequence: TGTGCCAGCAGCCAAGCGGGGGATCCCACTGAAGCTTTCTTT.

CDR3 loop: CASRSGRGHNQPQHF. The CDR3 DNA reads TGTGCCAGCCGCTCGGGCAGGGGGCATAATCAGCCCCAGCATTTT. This chain uses TRBV6-5 with TRBJ1-5, with TRBD1 identical over 8 bases. V lost 8 bases and J lost 4; bases outside the gene matches: 10. Germline V CDR1 and CDR2: MNHEY, SVGAGI. The CDR3 sequence is 15 residues long.

The rearrangement joins TRBV7-3 to TRBJ2-3; 14 bases match TRBD2. Trimming cost V 5 bases and J 6 bases; bases outside gene matches: 7. The CDR3 length is 16 residues. From germline, CDR1 is SGHTA and CDR2 FQGTGA. The CDR3 spells CASSQGLAGGGDTQYF. Here the CDR3 DNA reads TGTGCCAGCAGCCAAGGACTAGCGGGGGGAGGGGATACGCAGTATTTT.

This clone has a single count. J is TRBJ1-5 and V is TRBV5-6; 9 bases fit TRBD1. The V gene's germline CDR1 is SGHDT and CDR2 YYEEEE. The V segment lost 4 bases and the J segment 7 bases; nucleotides outside the gene matches: 3. The CDR3 spans 13 residues. The chain's CDR3 is CASSRTGAQPQHF. The DNA of the CDR3 is TGTGCCAGCAGCCGGACAGGGGCGCAGCCCCAGCATTTT.

The count of this clone is one. The chain joins TRBV6-5 to TRBJ1-2; possibly TRBD1 for D (6 bases). This CDR3 region has 12 residues. Per germline, CDR1 MNHEY and CDR2 SVGAGI. V shed 6 bases and J shed 6 bases, with 11 bases lying between them. CDR3: CASRYHRDGYTF. The CDR3 DNA sequence: TGTGCCAGCAGGTATCACAGGGATGGCTACACCTTC.

CDR3 residues: CASSLEGGQVGDEQYF. In DNA, the CDR3 is TGCGCCAGCAGCTTGGAAGGCGGACAGGTGGGCGACGAGCAGTACTTC. The V gene is TRBV5-1, the J gene TRBJ2-7; TRBD1 agrees at 7 bases. This CDR3 has 16 residues. The trim removed 0 bases at V and 5 bases at J, leaving 11 bases unmatched. CDR1 SGHRS and CDR2 YFSETQ come from the germline V gene.

CDR3 in amino acids: CASSFNPGTDTQYF. In nucleotides, the CDR3 is TGCGCCAGCAGCTTTAACCCGGGCACAGATACGCAGTATTTT. V usage is TRBV5-1 and J usage is TRBJ2-3; D gene uncertain. The ends were cut back, 2 bases at V and 1 base at J, with 8 bases in the middle. The germline V gene has CDR1 SGHRS and CDR2 YFSETQ. This CDR3 region has 14 residues.

This clone was counted a few times. V is TRBV6-2 or TRBV6-3 and J is TRBJ2-3; the D gene is possibly TRBD2 (6 bases). The V end was cut by 5 bases, the J end by 6 bases, with 15 bases between. The length of the CDR3 is 14 residues. The germline gives CDR1 MNHEY, CDR2 SVGEGT. CDR3 bases: TGTGCCAGCAGTACAACCGCGGGGACTGATACGCAGTATTTT. Translating it yields CASSTTAGTDTQYF.

V gene TRBV4-1 combines with J gene TRBJ2-2, with 8 bases fitting TRBD1. J lost 3 bases, V lost 3 bases, and 6 bases had no gene match. Germline CDR1 and CDR2: MGHRA and YSYEKL. This CDR3 is 16 amino acids long. CDR3 residues: CASSHWTGFDTGELFF. CDR3 in DNA: TGCGCCAGCAGCCACTGGACAGGGTTCGACACCGGGGAGCTGTTTTTT.